The 25 T cell receptor beta chains in this list originate from one sample, sequenced in a study of T cell changes during pregnancy in multiple sclerosis. The assay was immunoSEQ multiplex PCR, and TCRdb's table has in-frame clones only and misses some. The top ten hold less than 3% of the sample, which has around 56,000 clones, around 90% seen once. The input for sequencing was peripheral blood, taken in the third trimester of pregnancy. The receptors originated from a female donor in good health, enrolled as a control in a pregnancy study.

The chain recombines TRBV7-7 with TRBJ2-5; 7 nucleotides agree with TRBD1. The germline CDR1 and CDR2 sequences are SSHAT and FNYEAQ (reference sequence). The CDR3 totals 14 residues. V trimming: 5 bases; J trimming: 6 bases; junction bases outside the gene matches: 9. The DNA of the CDR3 is TGTGCCAGCAGCCCCCGGGGACAGATGAAGACCCAGTACTTC. Protein sequence: CASSPRGQMKTQYF.

V usage is TRBV2 and J usage is TRBJ1-5, with 7 bases matching TRBD1. CDR1 is SNHLY, CDR2 FYNNEI, per germline. The length of the CDR3 is 16 residues. V shed 6 bases, J shed 4 bases, and the junction held 12 bases outside the gene matches. The CDR3 nucleotides read TGTGCCAGCAGCGTGACCGGGACAGCCAGAAATCAGCCCCAGCATTTT. Translating it yields CASSVTGTARNQPQHF.

This chain joins TRBV18 and TRBJ2-1; D gene ambiguous. This CDR3 has 14 residues. V lost 6 bases and J 8 bases, leaving 17 bases between the germline ends. Germline loops: CDR1 KGHSH, CDR2 LQKENI. The chain's CDR3 is CASSPGAPSDEQFF. Written as DNA, the CDR3 is TGTGCCAGCTCTCCTGGAGCCCCCAGCGATGAGCAGTTCTTC. Full variable domain (outside the CDR3, taken from reference TRBV18 and TRBJ2-1): NAGVMQNPRHLVRRRGQEARLRCSPMKGHSHVYWYRQLPEEGLKFMVYLQKENIIDESGMPKERFSAEFPKEGPSILRIQQVVRGDSAAYFCASSPGAPSDEQFFGPGTRLTVL.

The J gene is TRBJ2-2, the V gene TRBV7-9; D is possibly TRBD1 (6 bases). From germline, CDR1 is SEHNR and CDR2 FQNEAQ (reference sequence). V was trimmed by 6 bases and J by 6 bases, leaving 14 bases between them. There are 14 residues in the CDR3. In DNA, the CDR3 is TGTGCCAGCAGGGGGGATACAGGGTCCGGGGAGCTGTTTTTT. It yields the protein CASRGDTGSGELFF.

The chain links TRBV7-6 to TRBJ2-7, with D possibly matching TRBD2 (5 bases). Germline CDR1 reads SGHVS; CDR2 reads FNYEAQ. This CDR3 is 14 amino acids long. V lost 1 base and J 6 bases, leaving 13 bases between the germline ends. The CDR3, as DNA: TGTGCCAGCAGCTTAGTGTCCGGGGTAGGCGAGCAGTACTTC. Its protein is CASSLVSGVGEQYF.

The rearrangement uses TRBV11-3 and TRBJ2-1; 13 nucleotides align to TRBD2. The junction had 6 bases not matched to a gene; V was cut back by 5 bases and J by 8 bases. Germline lookup yields CDR1 SGHNT and CDR2 YENEEA. This CDR3 is built from 15 residues. As DNA, the CDR3 is TGTGCCAGCAGCACACTAGCGGGAGGGCCCTATGAGCAGTTCTTC. This codes for CASSTLAGGPYEQFF.

The rearrangement uses TRBV5-4 and TRBJ2-7; 13 bases map to TRBD2. With V trimmed by 3 bases and J by 3 bases, 12 bases remained unmatched. Germline loops: CDR1 SGHNT, CDR2 YYREEE (reference sequence). The CDR3 totals 18 residues. CDR3 region: CASSYGLVGTSGNYEQYF. In DNA form, the CDR3 reads TGTGCCAGCAGCTACGGGCTGGTTGGGACTAGCGGGAACTACGAGCAGTACTTC.

The genes are TRBV7-8 and TRBJ2-5, with TRBD2 identical over 11 bases. The germline gives CDR1 SGHVS, CDR2 FQNEAQ. With V trimmed by 5 bases and J by 1 base, 3 bases remained unmatched. This CDR3 comprises 15 residues. DNA of the CDR3: TGTGCCAGCAGCCCTCTAGCGGGAGGCCAAGAGACCCAGTACTTC. Amino acids: CASSPLAGGQETQYF.

The chain has TRBV6-6 and TRBJ2-3; 7 bases align to TRBD1. Unmatched junction bases numbered 6, after V lost 7 bases and J lost 2 bases. This CDR3 contains 14 residues. Germline CDR1 and CDR2: MNHNY and SVGAGI (reference sequence). The CDR3: CASKRDRHTDTQYF. CDR3 DNA sequence: TGTGCCAGCAAAAGGGACAGACACACAGATACGCAGTATTTT.

The chain combines TRBV30 with TRBJ1-1; TRBD1 matches 9 bases. This CDR3 has 11 amino acids. Germline CDR1 is GTSNPN and CDR2 is SVGIG (reference sequence). CDR3 DNA: TGTACTGAGGACAGGGGAGGATCAATTTTCTTT. This codes for CTEDRGGSIFF.

The V gene is TRBV6-1, the J gene TRBJ1-2, with D perhaps matching TRBD1 (6 bases). V shed 7 bases and J shed 0 bases, with 12 bases lying between them. The CDR3 consists of 14 residues. Germline CDR1 and CDR2: MNHNS and SASEGT. In DNA, the CDR3 is TGTGCCAGCATTACGACAGGAACTAACTATGGCTACACCTTC. It codes for CASITTGTNYGYTF.

The chain combines TRBV21-1 with TRBJ1-5; TRBD1 reflects the table's D call only, with no check against the DNA. TRBV21-1 is labeled a pseudogene. This CDR3 spans 16 amino acids. Written as DNA, the CDR3 is TGTGCCAGCAGCAAATACAGGGTTTGCGGCAATCAGCCCCAGCATTTT. Translation gives CASSKYRVCGNQPQHF.

J is TRBJ2-7 and V is TRBV19; 8 positions match TRBD2. The CDR3 extends over 15 amino acids. With V trimmed by 5 bases and J by 6 bases, 12 bases remained unmatched. The germline gives CDR1 LNHDA, CDR2 SQIVND (reference sequence). This chain's CDR3 is CASSPQSGGALEQYF. In DNA form, the CDR3 reads TGTGCCAGTAGTCCTCAGTCGGGAGGGGCTCTCGAGCAGTACTTC.

The V call is TRBV28, the J call TRBJ1-4; 9 bases align to TRBD1. This CDR3 contains 14 residues. With 8 bases clipped from V and 5 bases from J, the junction kept 6 bases outside the gene matches. Germline CDR1 reads MDHEN; CDR2 reads SYDVKM. The CDR3 DNA reads as TGTGCCAGCTGCCCGGGACAGGGAAATGAAAAACTGTTTTTT. It yields the protein CASCPGQGNEKLFF.

This clone appeared a single time. The chain has TRBV2 and TRBJ1-6, with D hard to call. Trimming cost V 7 bases and J 9 bases, with 10 bases left between them. This CDR3 has 12 residues. Per the germline V gene, CDR1 is SNHLY and CDR2 is FYNNEI. CDR3 residues: CASNLEASPLHF. The CDR3 DNA reads as TGTGCCAGCAATCTGGAGGCTTCACCCCTCCACTTT.

The V and J genes are TRBV10-1 and TRBJ2-1; tentative D call: TRBD2 (5 bases). The CDR3 spans 15 residues. V was shortened by 4 bases and J by 4 bases, with 14 bases between the two germline ends. Germline loops: CDR1 WNHNN, CDR2 SYGVQD (reference sequence). The CDR3 loop is CASSVGLPDYNEQFF. The CDR3 bases are TGCGCCAGCAGTGTCGGACTCCCCGATTACAATGAGCAGTTCTTC.

This rearrangement joins TRBV6-9 to TRBJ2-5; D is unclear. The germline CDR1 and CDR2 sequences are MNHGY and SVAAGI. The CDR3 covers 10 residues. Trimming took off 4 bases at V and 8 bases at J, with 5 bases between the two ends. The CDR3 sequence is CASSSTTQYF. The CDR3, as DNA: TGTGCCAGCAGTTCCACAACCCAGTACTTC.

The V gene is TRBV5-1, the J gene TRBJ1-1; D is unclear. Trimming cost V 3 bases and J 6 bases, with 12 bases left between them. The germline CDR1 and CDR2 sequences are SGHRS and YFSETQ. The CDR3 consists of 13 residues. The DNA for the CDR3 is TGCGCCAGCAGCTATGTAGGAGCCCCTGAAGCTTTCTTT. It translates to CASSYVGAPEAFF.

CDR3 protein: CASSEAGPTREQYF. The CDR3 DNA reads as TGTGCCAGCAGCGAGGCAGGGCCCACGCGGGAGCAGTACTTC. The rearrangement joins TRBV7-2 to TRBJ2-7, with a tentative D call TRBD1 (5 bases). The ends were cut back, 5 bases at V and 7 bases at J, with 18 bases in the middle. The CDR3 contains 14 residues. Per the germline V gene, CDR1 is SGHTA and CDR2 is FQGNSA.

CDR3 DNA sequence: TGTGCCAGCAGTTACTCGATACAGGGAAGAATGGATGGCTACACCTTC. Protein: CASSYSIQGRMDGYTF. The chain recombines TRBV6-5 with TRBJ1-2; D may be TRBD1 (6 bases). This CDR3 comprises 16 residues. Germline loops: CDR1 MNHEY, CDR2 SVGAGI. V was trimmed by 0 bases and J by 6 bases, leaving 17 bases between them.

A single count supports this clone. The CDR3 DNA follows: TGTGCCAGTAGTCCTCCTGGACACAACAATGAGCAGTTCTTC. Amino acids: CASSPPGHNNEQFF. The chain carries TRBV19 and TRBJ2-1; the D gene is possibly TRBD1 (5 bases). Germline V gives CDR1 LNHDA, CDR2 SQIVND (reference sequence). Trimming cost V 5 bases and J 5 bases, with 13 bases left between them. The CDR3 contains 14 residues.

V and J are TRBV4-3 and TRBJ1-1, with TRBD1 identical over 7 bases. The CDR3 covers 14 residues. From germline, CDR1 is LGHNA and CDR2 YSLEER. Losses at the gene ends were 2 bases for V and 8 bases for J; bases not matched to a gene: 8. CDR3 residues: CASSQLPGQVEAFF. The CDR3 nucleotides are TGCGCCAGCAGCCAACTTCCCGGACAGGTAGAAGCTTTCTTT.

This chain uses TRBV16 with TRBJ2-1; D may be TRBD2 (6 bases). Germline lookup yields CDR1 KGHSY and CDR2 FQNENV. V lost 4 bases and J 5 bases, leaving 9 bases between the germline ends. The CDR3 contains 13 residues. The CDR3 sequence is CASSLGSNNEQFF. DNA for the CDR3: TGTGCCAGCAGCCTCGGGAGTAACAATGAGCAGTTCTTC.

The chain is built from TRBV4-1 and TRBJ1-2, with 7 bases lining up with TRBD1. V was pared by 4 bases and J by 4 bases, with 12 bases of the junction left unmatched. CDR3 size: 16 residues. Germline lookup yields CDR1 MGHRA and CDR2 YSYEKL. CDR3 region: CASSPRQGLTIYGYTF. CDR3 coding DNA: TGCGCCAGCAGCCCTCGACAGGGTTTAACTATCTATGGCTACACCTTC.

The chain links TRBV7-2 to TRBJ1-3; no firm D call. The CDR3 runs 12 residues. Trimming shortened V by 4 bases and J by 5 bases, and 6 bases separated the two germline ends. Germline V gene sequence: CDR1 SGHTA, CDR2 FQGNSA. The CDR3 protein is CASSSDRNTIYF. The DNA for the CDR3 is TGTGCCAGCAGCTCCGACAGAAACACCATATATTTT.